This record concerns one T cell receptor (beta chain) sequence. The repertoire was sequenced with immunoSEQ multiplex PCR; TCRdb's copy has only in-frame clones and lacks some. The table shows around 140,000 clones, with around 92% occurring only once. The V and J ends lost 3 bases and 0 bases respectively, with 9 bases between them. Germline V CDR1 and CDR2: SEHNR, FQNEAQ (reference sequence). CDR3 length: 16 residues. This entry comes from a study of control samples from healthy donors and cancer patients. This receptor was obtained from a young man in good health. The chain links TRBV7-9 to TRBJ1-6, with TRBD1 as a possible D gene (5 bases). Sequencing input: blood. CDR3 DNA: TGTGCCAGCAGCTTCGACAGCTTCTCCTATAATTCACCCCTCCACTTT. This translates into CASSFDSFSYNSPLHF.